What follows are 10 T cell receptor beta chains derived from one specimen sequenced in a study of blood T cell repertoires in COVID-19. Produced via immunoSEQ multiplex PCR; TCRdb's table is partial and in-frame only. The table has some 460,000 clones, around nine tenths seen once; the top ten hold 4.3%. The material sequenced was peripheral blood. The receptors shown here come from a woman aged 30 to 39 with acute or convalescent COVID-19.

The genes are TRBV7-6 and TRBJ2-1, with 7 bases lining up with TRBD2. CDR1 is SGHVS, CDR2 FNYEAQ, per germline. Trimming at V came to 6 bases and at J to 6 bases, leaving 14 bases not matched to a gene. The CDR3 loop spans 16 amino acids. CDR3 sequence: CASSSATSTVGNEQFF. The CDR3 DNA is TGTGCCAGCAGTTCCGCGACTAGCACGGTCGGCAATGAGCAGTTCTTC.

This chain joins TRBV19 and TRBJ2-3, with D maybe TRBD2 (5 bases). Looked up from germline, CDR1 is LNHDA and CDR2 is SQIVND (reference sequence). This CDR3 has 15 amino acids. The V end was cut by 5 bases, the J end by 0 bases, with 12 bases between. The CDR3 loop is CASSPGISSTDTQYF. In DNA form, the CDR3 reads TGTGCCAGTAGTCCGGGGATTTCTAGCACAGATACGCAGTATTTT. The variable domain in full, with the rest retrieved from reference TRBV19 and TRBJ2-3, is DGGITQSPKYLFRKEGQNVTLSCEQNLNHDAMYWYRQDPGQGLRLIYYSQIVNDFQKGDIAEGYSVSREKKESFPLTVTSAQKNPTAFYLCASSPGISSTDTQYFGPGTRLTVL.

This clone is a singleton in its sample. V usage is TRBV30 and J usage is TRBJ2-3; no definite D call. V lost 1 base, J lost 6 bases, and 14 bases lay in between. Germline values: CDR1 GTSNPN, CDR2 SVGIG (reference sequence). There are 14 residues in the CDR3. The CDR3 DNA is TGTGCCTGGAGTGGACCGATCCGCGGTGATACGCAGTATTTT. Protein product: CAWSGPIRGDTQYF.

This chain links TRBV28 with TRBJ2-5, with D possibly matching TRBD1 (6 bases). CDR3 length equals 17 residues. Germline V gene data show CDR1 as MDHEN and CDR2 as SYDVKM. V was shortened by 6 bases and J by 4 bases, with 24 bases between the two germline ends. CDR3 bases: TGTGCCAGCAGCTTCAGCCCAGGGGCCAAGGATCGAGAGACCCAGTACTTC. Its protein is CASSFSPGAKDRETQYF.

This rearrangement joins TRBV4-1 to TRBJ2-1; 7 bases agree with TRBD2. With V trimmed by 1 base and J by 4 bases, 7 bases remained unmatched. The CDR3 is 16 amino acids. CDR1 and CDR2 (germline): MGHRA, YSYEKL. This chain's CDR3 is CASSQVLAVTYNEQFF. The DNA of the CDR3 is TGCGCCAGCAGCCAAGTTCTAGCGGTGACTTACAATGAGCAGTTCTTC.

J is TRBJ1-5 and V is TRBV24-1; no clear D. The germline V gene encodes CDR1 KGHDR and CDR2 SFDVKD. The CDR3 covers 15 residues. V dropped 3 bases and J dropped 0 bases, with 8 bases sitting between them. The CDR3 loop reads CATSDSAYSNQPQHF. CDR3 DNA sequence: TGTGCCACCAGTGATAGTGCGTATAGCAATCAGCCCCAGCATTTT.

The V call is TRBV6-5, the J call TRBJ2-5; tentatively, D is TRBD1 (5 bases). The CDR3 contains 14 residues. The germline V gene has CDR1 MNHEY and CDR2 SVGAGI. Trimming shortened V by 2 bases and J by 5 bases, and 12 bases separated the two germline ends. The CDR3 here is CASSYRQGWETQYF. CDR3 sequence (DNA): TGTGCCAGCAGTTACCGCCAGGGCTGGGAGACCCAGTACTTC.

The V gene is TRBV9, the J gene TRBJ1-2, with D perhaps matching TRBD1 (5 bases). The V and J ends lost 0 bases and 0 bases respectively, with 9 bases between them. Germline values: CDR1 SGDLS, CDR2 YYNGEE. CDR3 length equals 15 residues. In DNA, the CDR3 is TGTGCCAGCAGCGTAGGGGGGACTTCTAACTATGGCTACACCTTC. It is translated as CASSVGGTSNYGYTF.

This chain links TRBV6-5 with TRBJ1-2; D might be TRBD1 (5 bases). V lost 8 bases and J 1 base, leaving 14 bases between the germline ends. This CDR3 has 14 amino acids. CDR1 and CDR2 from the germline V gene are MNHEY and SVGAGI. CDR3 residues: CASLTERLNYGYTF. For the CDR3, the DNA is TGTGCCAGCTTGACAGAGAGACTTAACTATGGCTACACCTTC.

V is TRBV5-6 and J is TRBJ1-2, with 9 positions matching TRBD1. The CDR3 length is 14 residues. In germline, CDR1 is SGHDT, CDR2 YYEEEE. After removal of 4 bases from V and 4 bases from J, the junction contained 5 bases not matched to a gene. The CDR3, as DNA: TGTGCCAGCAGCCCGTGGGACAGGGCCTATGGCTACACCTTC. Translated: CASSPWDRAYGYTF.